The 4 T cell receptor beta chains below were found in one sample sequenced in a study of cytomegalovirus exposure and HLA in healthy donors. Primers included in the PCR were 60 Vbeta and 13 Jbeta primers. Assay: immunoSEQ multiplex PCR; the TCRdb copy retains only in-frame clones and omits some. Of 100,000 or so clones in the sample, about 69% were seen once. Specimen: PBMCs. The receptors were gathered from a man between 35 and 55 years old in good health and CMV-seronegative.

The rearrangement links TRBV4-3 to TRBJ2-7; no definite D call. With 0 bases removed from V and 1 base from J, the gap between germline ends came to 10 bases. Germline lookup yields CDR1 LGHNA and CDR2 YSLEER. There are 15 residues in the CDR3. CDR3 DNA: TGCGCCAGCAGCCAAGATTCCAGCGAGTCCTACGAGCAGTACTTC. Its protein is CASSQDSSESYEQYF.

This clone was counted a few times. The CDR3 bases are TGTGCCAGCAGTTTCGTGGCAGGGGGCGGAGAGACCCAGTACTTC. Its translation: CASSFVAGGGETQYF. This chain joins TRBV28 and TRBJ2-5; 8 bases agree with TRBD1. Germline values: CDR1 MDHEN, CDR2 SYDVKM. V trimming: 3 bases; J trimming: 4 bases; junction bases outside the gene matches: 7. The CDR3 runs 15 residues.

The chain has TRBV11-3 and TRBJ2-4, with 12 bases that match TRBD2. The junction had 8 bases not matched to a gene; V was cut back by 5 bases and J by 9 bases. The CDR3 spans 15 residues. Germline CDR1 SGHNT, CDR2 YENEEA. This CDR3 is CASSLRLAGDGIQYF. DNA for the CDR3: TGTGCCAGCAGCCTCCGACTAGCGGGGGATGGCATTCAGTACTTC.

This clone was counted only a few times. The DNA of the CDR3 is TGCGCCAGCAGCCAAGATTGGTCCAGGTATAATGAAAAACTGTTTTTT. Translated: CASSQDWSRYNEKLFF. The gene calls are TRBV4-1 and TRBJ1-4; D is uncertain. Germline V gene data show CDR1 as MGHRA and CDR2 as YSYEKL. V shed 0 bases and J shed 4 bases, with 12 bases lying between them. The length of the CDR3 is 16 residues.